The present T cell receptor (beta chain) was sequenced within a study of cytomegalovirus exposure and HLA in healthy donors (dated by TCRdb to 2015 to 2018). Background on the whole study: According to an earlier analysis of 550 to 700 of the donors, roughly 180 million T cells yielded roughly 110 million unique TCR beta sequences and around 300 Gb of sequence data. An early release covering 550 to 650 HLA-typed donors comprised 300 to 350 gigabases of sequencing data and about 90 million unique TCR sequences. The aim of the study was to test whether cataloging public T cell receptors could identify signatures of past pathogen exposure. In the later analysis, no new phenotypic data were used to find candidate immune exposures; instead, reliance was placed on TCR beta sequences and their occurrence across donors. About five DR-DQ haplotypes were treated as single units for association and clustering because of strong linkage in the cohort. HLA typing included class I and class II loci at four-digit resolution. The genetic ancestry cluster associated with self-reported Caucasian donors included 81% of the 398 genotyped donors. Every discovery cohort repertoire had been produced on one sequencing platform. In a later analysis, previously published TCR beta repertoires from 550 to 700 donors were re-analyzed and high-resolution HLA genotyping was added so that TCR occurrence patterns could be studied. Donor age, sex, ethnicity and CMV serostatus were collected together with the repertoire data. The T cell repertoires of 666 subjects were profiled by immunosequencing and related to cytomegalovirus serostatus. The study combined high-throughput TCR immunosequencing, statistical association of individual TCRs with disease status, and machine learning to predict cytomegalovirus infection status. Among almost 400 genotyped donors of the cohort, an average of about 240,000 unique TCR beta nucleotide sequences were sequenced per donor, around a sixth of them non-productive. An earlier analysis of several hundred of the donors applied high-throughput TCR beta sequencing to assess whether each TCR beta V gene segment acted as functional or pseudogenic. Genome-wide SNP genotypes for about 55% of the roughly 670 donors were used in a later genetic analysis, which treated that subset as a discovery cohort. Along with the approximately 650-subject first cohort, a separate validation cohort of some 130 different subjects was used. The number of donors typed differed by locus, with about 629-630 for A, B, C, DRB1 and DQB1, 522 for DQA1, 606 for DPA1, and some 440 for DPB1.

CDR1 and CDR2 were assigned from the germline V gene as MGHRA and YSYEKL. The CDR3, cysteine through phenylalanine, is 14 amino acids long. Kept here is only the CDR3 DNA, which spans 42 bases and is read in frame from base 1. Trimming removed 0 bases from V and 1 base from J, leaving 5 bases between the germline ends. The library was made by the immunoSEQ multiplex PCR assay. For the multiplex PCR, a mixture combining 60 forward primers for TCR Vbeta segments and 13 reverse primers for TCR Jbeta segments was used. The CDR3 region of rearranged TCR beta genes was amplified from genomic DNA by a multiplex PCR assay. On the Illumina HiSeq System, the amplified TCR beta libraries were sequenced as 87-base-pair reads. On the authors' methods: In a later analysis, tens of millions of unique TCR beta chains were counted across the approximately 670 repertoires, and roughly 11 million of these chains were shared by at least two donors. To remove PCR and sequencing errors, raw reads were error-corrected and collapsed into unique sequences using a nearest-neighbor algorithm that merged closely related sequences. To assign V, D and J gene segments, CDR3 sequences were aligned to IMGT reference sequences. For a sequence to be retained, a match of at least six nucleotides to both a V gene segment and a J gene segment was required. Rearrangements were classified as productive when the CDR3 lacked stop codons and remained in frame with V and J, and all other rearrangements were classified as non-productive. Following IMGT convention, CDR3 was defined as the stretch from the second conserved V-encoded cysteine up to the conserved J-encoded phenylalanine. In an earlier analysis of roughly 580 of the donors, sequences lacking an unambiguous match to a single V gene segment were excluded. In an earlier analysis of some 590 of the donors, V segments were called functional above 56.7% productive rearrangements and were called segregating when the between-donor standard deviation exceeded 5%. A statistical classification framework was built to diagnose cytomegalovirus status from the catalog of TCR beta chain sequences. V and J gene assignment, in a later analysis, came from comparing TCR nucleotide sequences with IMGT/GENE-DB human TR gene sequences. A later analysis assigned CDR3 sequences and most-parsimonious VDJ recombination scenarios with the TCRdist pipeline. In a later analysis, every TCR beta chain was defined by the combination of its CDR3 amino acid sequence and its V-gene family, and reads without a unique V-gene family were dropped. As a way to deal with suspected cross-contamination and a sequencing artifact, a later analysis dropped 500 to 700 nucleotide sequences that were highly shared and had low generation probability. For each public chain, a later analysis derived a clonal expansion index from normalized ranks of inferred template counts within each repertoire. In a later analysis, generation probabilities were computed using a VDJ recombination model fitted to out-of-frame rearrangements, and the results were checked against IGoR. A later analysis scored TCR-TCR, TCR-HLA and TCR-CMV co-occurrence with hypergeometric tests, applying a repertoire-size bias correction to TCR pairs. False discovery rates were estimated in a later analysis by permuting HLA or CMV assignments 20 times. A later analysis grouped co-occurring TCRs with DBSCAN, adding TCRdist sequence similarity when clustering within HLA-allele-positive subsets. Repertoires with fewer than 30,000 or more than 120,000 public chains, plus five repertoires with anomalous nucleotide sharing, were excluded from co-occurrence clustering. TCRdb re-hosts the immuneACCESS table, in-frame sequences only. Its copies lack some clones; in the studies checked, an unresolved V gene accounts for under half of them, and the cause for the rest is not known. V, J and clone size derive from that table, while D and trimming were established from the DNA sequence. The sample contains 200,000 or so clones, 77% of them found a single time. The ten largest clonotypes hold 2.1% of the sample.

With respect to this clone: Its recognized antigen is unknown. Base quality data are lacking; no much larger clone is found one base away.

What the authors observed across the whole study: In a later analysis, several top co-occurrence clusters were reported to appear linked to parvovirus B19, influenza, CMV and Epstein-Barr virus. A cluster of highly shared sequence variants was judged likely to represent a technical artifact of the sequencing pipeline. In a later genetic analysis, a missense DCLRE1C variant was associated with V-gene and J-gene trimming of TCR beta chains, and the association was replicated in an independent cohort. Linkage disequilibrium might explain the correlated functional status among segregating V segments, but an unknown experimental factor could not be ruled out. An earlier analysis of approximately 540 of the donors showed that most TCR beta V segments appeared in productive rearrangements either about 87% or about 30% of the time, which broadly matched IMGT annotations. In a later analysis, HLA-associated TCR beta chains showed more clonal expansion and lower generation probabilities than non-associated chains that were equally common. A further reported finding was that TCR beta sequences accurately predicted the HLA-A and HLA-B alleles for most subjects in the first cohort. In a later analysis, most CMV-associated TCR beta chains were found to appear HLA-restricted, with HLA associations seemingly driven largely by CMV exposure. Because counts were too low, more than 15 rarely observed V segments, including chromosome 9 orphons, were excluded from the earlier analysis of some 540 of the donors. In a later analysis, the rate of TCR association differed among HLA loci, with DRB1 alleles having the most associated TCRs and HLA-C alleles having the fewest. The presence/absence analyses assumed that sequencing depth was roughly uniform across donors, and that assumption may not be true. CMV serostatus was the only immune exposure information available for the cohort. The 87-base-pair reads could not distinguish some IMGT-functional V segments, including TRBV6-2 and TRBV6-3, so those segments were excluded. The classifier was reported to diagnose cytomegalovirus status with high specificity and sensitivity in both the original and validation cohorts. Strong co-occurrence of HLA alleles, especially DR and DQ, made assigning TCR associations to individual alleles difficult. A few of the identified cytomegalovirus-associated TCR beta chains were confirmed in vitro to be specific for cytomegalovirus antigens. HLA typing was unavailable for some donors at each locus, so association tests used only the typed subset. In this cohort, only TCR beta chains were sequenced, and detectable features were limited by the absence of alpha or paired-chain data. In a later analysis, about 16,000 TCR beta sequences were associated with specific HLA alleles at a false discovery rate of 0.05. The study listed 150 to 200 TCR beta chains as associated with cytomegalovirus. According to a later genetic analysis, donors in an Asian-associated ancestry cluster had fewer N-insertions in productive TCRs than the approximately 710-donor mean. Most TCR sequences were observed very rarely across donors, whereas some public TCRs were present in many individuals. It was suggested by the authors that the approach could potentially be generalized to other disease states and immunological phenotypes.

The cohort was made up of roughly 670 healthy bone marrow donors. All cohort members were sampled while nominally healthy, although unrecorded immune exposures were likely present. The donor was CMV seropositive and belonged to the group of 250 to 300 seropositive cohort members. Every donor gave a peripheral blood sample, and the peripheral blood mononuclear cells from that sample were used for TCR beta sequencing. The Qiagen DNeasy Blood Extraction Kit was used to extract genomic DNA from the blood cell samples. Sequenced input: PBMCs. This receptor was taken from a woman aged 25 to 39 in good health and CMV-seropositive. The chain was built from TRBV4-1 and TRBJ2-3; a confident D gene designation cannot be given. The bases are TGCGCCAGCAGCCAAGATCCGGGCACAGATACGCAGTATTTT. Translated, it reads CASSQDPGTDTQYF.